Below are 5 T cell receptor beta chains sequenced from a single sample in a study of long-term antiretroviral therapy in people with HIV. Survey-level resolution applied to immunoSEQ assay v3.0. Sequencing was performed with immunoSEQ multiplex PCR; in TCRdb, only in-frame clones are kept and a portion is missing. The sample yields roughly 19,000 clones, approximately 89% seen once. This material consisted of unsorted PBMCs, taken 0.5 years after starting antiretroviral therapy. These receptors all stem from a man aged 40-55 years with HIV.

The CDR3 region has the DNA TGTGCCAGCAGGGCGGGGGGGGTCAGCTCCTACGAGCAGTACTTC. It translates to CASRAGGVSSYEQYF. The chain recombines TRBV6-6 with TRBJ2-7; 9 bases fit TRBD2. The CDR3 loop spans 15 amino acids. The ends lost 6 bases at V and 0 bases at J; junction bases unmatched: 6. Germline V gives CDR1 MNHNY, CDR2 SVGAGI (reference sequence).

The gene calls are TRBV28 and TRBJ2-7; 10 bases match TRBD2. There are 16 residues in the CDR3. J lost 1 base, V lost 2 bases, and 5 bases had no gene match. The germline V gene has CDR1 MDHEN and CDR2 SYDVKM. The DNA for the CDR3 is TGTGCCAGCAGTTTAACACTAGCGGGGAGTTCCTACGAGCAGTACTTC. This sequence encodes CASSLTLAGSSYEQYF.

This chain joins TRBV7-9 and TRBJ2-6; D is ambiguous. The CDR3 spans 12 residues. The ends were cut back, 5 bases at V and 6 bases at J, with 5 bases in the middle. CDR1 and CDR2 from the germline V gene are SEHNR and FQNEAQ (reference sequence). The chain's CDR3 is CASSAAANVLTF. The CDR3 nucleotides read TGTGCCAGCAGCGCGGCGGCCAACGTCCTGACTTTC.

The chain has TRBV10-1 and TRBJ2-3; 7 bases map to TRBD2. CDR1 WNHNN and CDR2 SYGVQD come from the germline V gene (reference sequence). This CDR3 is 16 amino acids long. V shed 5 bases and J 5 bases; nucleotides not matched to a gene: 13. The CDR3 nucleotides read TGCGCCAGCAGTAGAGGCGTGGCGGGAGTGCTAGATACGCAGTATTTT. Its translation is CASSRGVAGVLDTQYF.

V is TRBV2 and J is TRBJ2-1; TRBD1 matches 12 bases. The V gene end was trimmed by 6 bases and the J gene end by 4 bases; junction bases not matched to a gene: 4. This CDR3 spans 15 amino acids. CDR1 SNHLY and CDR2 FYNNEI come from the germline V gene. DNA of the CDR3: TGTGCCAGCAGGGGGACAGGGGGCGTTTACAATGAGCAGTTCTTC. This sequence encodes CASRGTGGVYNEQFF.